These 2 T cell receptor beta chains originate from one sample sequenced in a study of T-cell reconstitution after alpha-beta-depleted transplantation in children. Construction of the TCRbeta library involved unique molecular identifiers. TCRdb reanalysed the PCR reads using MiXCR and keeps one entry per CDR3 protein. Of roughly 350,000 distinct CDR3 sequences in the sample, roughly 16% were seen once. Sequencing was performed on PBMCs, mostly from graft donor cells, taken 360 days after TCRalphabeta/CD19-depleted stem cell transplant. The receptors derive from a male patient aged 2 to 9 who had a stem cell transplant for acute lymphoblastic leukemia, so the T cells may come from the graft donor.

This clonotype was seen ten or more times. V is TRBV9 and J is TRBJ1-1; D ambiguous. V was pared by 3 bases and J by 1 base, with 7 bases between. The V gene's germline CDR1 is SGDLS and CDR2 YYNGEE. This CDR3 has 13 residues. DNA of the CDR3: TGTGCCAGCAGCGGACGGGGGAACACTGAAGCTTTCTTT. Translation: CASSGRGNTEAFF.

V and J are TRBV4-1 and TRBJ2-2, with D hard to call. The length of the CDR3 is 15 residues. Germline lookup yields CDR1 MGHRA and CDR2 YSYEKL. V was shortened by 3 bases and J by 3 bases, with 11 bases between the two germline ends. The CDR3 here is CASSQPSLDTGELFF. The CDR3 region has the DNA TGCGCCAGCAGCCAGCCGAGTCTTGACACCGGGGAGCTGTTTTTT.